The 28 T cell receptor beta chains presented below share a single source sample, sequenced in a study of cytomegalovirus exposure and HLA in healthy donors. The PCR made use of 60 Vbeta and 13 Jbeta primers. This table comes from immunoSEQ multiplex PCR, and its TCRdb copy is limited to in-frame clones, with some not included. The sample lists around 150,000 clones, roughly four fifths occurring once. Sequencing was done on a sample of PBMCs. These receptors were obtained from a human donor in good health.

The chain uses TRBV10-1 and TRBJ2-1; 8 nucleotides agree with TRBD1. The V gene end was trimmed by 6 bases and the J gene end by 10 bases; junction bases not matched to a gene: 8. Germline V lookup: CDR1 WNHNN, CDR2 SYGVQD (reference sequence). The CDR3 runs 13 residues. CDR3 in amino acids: CASSQDRGREQFF. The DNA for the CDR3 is TGCGCCAGCAGCCAAGACAGGGGACGCGAGCAGTTCTTC.

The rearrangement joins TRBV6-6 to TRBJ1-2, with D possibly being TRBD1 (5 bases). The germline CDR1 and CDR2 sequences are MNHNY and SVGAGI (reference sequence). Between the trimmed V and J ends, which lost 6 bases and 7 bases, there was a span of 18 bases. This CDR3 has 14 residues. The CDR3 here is CASSSSGGEVGYTF. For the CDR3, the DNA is TGTGCCAGCAGCTCCTCGGGGGGGGAGGTTGGCTACACCTTC.

Here the CDR3 reads CASSLTSGKYF. CDR3 DNA sequence: TGTGCCAGCAGCTTAACTAGCGGCAAGTACTTC. The chain combines TRBV7-3 with TRBJ2-4; a possible D gene is TRBD2 (6 bases). CDR1 and CDR2 (germline): SGHTA, FQGTGA. The CDR3 totals 11 residues. Between the trimmed V and J ends, which lost 0 bases and 14 bases, there was a span of 8 bases.

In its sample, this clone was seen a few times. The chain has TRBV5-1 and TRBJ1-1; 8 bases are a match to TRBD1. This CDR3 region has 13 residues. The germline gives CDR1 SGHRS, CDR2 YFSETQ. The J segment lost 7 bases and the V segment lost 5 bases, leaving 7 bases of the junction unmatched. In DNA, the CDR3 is TGCGCCAGCAGGGACAGGGCCAAACTTGAAGCTTTCTTT. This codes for CASRDRAKLEAFF.

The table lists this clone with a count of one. In nucleotides, the CDR3 is TGTGCCATCAGCATGGGGGGCAATGAGCAGTTCTTC. It specifies CAISMGGNEQFF. V and J are TRBV10-3 and TRBJ2-1, with D perhaps matching TRBD2 (6 bases). The germline CDR1 and CDR2 sequences are ENHRY and SYGVKD. CDR3 length equals 12 residues. The germline V and J ends were trimmed by 6 bases and 6 bases, with 9 bases remaining between them.

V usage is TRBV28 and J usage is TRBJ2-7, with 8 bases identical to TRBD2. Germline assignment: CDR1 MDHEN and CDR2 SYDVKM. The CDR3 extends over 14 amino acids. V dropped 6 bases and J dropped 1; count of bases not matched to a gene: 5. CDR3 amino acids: CASRPPSGSYEQYF. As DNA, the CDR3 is TGTGCCAGCAGACCCCCTAGCGGGTCCTACGAGCAGTACTTC.

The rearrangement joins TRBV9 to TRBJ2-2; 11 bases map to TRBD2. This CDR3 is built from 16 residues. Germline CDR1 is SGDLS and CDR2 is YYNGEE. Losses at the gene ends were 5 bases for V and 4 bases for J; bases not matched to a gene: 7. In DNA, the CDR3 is TGTGCCAGCAGTCGAGCTAGCGGGGGGATCACCGGGGAGCTGTTTTTT. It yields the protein CASSRASGGITGELFF.

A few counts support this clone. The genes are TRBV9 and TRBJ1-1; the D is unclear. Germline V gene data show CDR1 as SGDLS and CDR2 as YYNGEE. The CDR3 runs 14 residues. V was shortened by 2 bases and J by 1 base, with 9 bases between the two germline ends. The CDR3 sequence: CASSVQTTNTEAFF. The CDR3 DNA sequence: TGTGCCAGCAGCGTTCAAACTACGAACACTGAAGCTTTCTTT.

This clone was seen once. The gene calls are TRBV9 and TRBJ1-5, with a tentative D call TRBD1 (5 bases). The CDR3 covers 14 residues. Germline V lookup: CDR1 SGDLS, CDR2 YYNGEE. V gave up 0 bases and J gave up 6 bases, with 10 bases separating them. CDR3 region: CASSVAGGVQPQHF. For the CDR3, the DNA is TGTGCCAGCAGCGTAGCTGGGGGGGTTCAGCCCCAGCATTTT.

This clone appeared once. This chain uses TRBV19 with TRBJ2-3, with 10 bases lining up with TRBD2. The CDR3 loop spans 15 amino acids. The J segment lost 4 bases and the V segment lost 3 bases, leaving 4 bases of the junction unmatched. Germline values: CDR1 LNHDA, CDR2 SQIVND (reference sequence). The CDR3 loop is CASSMLAGEADTQYF. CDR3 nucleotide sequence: TGTGCCAGTAGTATGCTAGCGGGAGAGGCAGATACGCAGTATTTT.

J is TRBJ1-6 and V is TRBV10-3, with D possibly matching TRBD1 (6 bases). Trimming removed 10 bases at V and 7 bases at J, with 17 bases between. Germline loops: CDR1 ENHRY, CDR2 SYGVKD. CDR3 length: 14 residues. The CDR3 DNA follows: TGTGCCACCTCGAAGGAGGGGGGGAATTCACCCCTCCACTTT. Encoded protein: CATSKEGGNSPLHF.

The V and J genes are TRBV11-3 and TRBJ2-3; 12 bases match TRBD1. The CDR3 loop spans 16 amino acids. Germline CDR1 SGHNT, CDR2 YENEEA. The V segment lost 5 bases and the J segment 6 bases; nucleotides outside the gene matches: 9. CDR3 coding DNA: TGTGCCAGCAGCCCAGGGGGGACAGGGGGCAGCGATACGCAGTATTTT. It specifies CASSPGGTGGSDTQYF. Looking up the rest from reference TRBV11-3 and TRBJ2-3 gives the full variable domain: EAGVVQSPRYKIIEKKQPVAFWCNPISGHNTLYWYLQNLGQGPELLIRYENEEAVDDSQLPKDRFSAERLKGVDSTLKIQPAELGDSAVYLCASSPGGTGGSDTQYFGPGTRLTVL.

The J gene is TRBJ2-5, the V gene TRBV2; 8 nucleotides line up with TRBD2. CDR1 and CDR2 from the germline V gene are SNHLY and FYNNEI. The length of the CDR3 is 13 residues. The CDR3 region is CASTGGAIETQYF. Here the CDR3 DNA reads TGTGCAAGTACGGGGGGGGCCATTGAGACCCAGTACTTC. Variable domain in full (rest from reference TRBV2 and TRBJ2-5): EPEVTQTPSHQVTQMGQEVILRCVPISNHLYFYWYRQILGQKVEFLVSFYNNEISEKSEIFDDQFSVERPDGSNFTLKIRSTKLEDSAMYFCASTGGAIETQYFGPGTRLLVL.

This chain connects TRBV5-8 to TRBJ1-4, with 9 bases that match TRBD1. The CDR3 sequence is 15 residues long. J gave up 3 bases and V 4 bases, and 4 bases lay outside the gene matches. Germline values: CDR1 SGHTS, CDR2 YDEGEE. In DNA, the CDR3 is TGTGCCAGCAGCATACAGGGGGCGGCTAATGAAAAACTGTTTTTT. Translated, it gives CASSIQGAANEKLFF. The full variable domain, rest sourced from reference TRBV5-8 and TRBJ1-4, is EAGVTQSPTHLIKTRGQQATLRCSPISGHTSVYWYQQALGLGLQFLLWYDEGEERNRGNFPPRFSGRQFPNYSSELNVNALELEDSALYLCASSIQGAANEKLFFGSGTQLSVL.

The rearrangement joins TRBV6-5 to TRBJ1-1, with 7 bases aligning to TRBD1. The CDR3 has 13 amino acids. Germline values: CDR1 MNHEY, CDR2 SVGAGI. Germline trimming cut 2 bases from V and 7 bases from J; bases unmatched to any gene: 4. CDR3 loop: CASSYGGGLEAFF. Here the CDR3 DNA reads TGTGCCAGCAGTTACGGAGGGGGCCTTGAAGCTTTCTTT.

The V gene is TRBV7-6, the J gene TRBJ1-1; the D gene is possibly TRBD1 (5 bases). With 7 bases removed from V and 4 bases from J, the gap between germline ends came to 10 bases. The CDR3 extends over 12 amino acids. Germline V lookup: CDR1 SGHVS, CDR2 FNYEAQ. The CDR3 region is CASNGGGTEAFF. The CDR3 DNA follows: TGTGCCAGCAACGGGGGTGGCACTGAAGCTTTCTTT.

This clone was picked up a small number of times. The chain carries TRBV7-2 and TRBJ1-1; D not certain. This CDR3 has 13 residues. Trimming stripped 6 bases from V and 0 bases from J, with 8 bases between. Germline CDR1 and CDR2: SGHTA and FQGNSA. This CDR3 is CASSPQVNTEAFF. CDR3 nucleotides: TGTGCCAGCAGTCCGCAGGTGAACACTGAAGCTTTCTTT.

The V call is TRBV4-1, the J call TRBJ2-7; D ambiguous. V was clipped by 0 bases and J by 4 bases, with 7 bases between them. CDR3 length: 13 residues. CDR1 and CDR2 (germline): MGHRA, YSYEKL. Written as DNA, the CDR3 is TGCGCCAGCAGCCAAGAGTCCTCTTACGAGCAGTACTTC. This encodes CASSQESSYEQYF.

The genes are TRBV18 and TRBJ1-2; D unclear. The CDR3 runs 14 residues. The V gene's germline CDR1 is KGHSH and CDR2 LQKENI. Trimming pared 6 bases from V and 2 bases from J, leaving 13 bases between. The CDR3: CASSLGVRNYGYTF. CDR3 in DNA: TGTGCCAGCTCCCTCGGGGTCAGGAACTATGGCTACACCTTC.

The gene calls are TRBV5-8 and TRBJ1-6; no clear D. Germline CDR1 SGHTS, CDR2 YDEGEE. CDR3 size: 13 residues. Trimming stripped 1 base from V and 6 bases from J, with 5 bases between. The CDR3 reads CASSLRSNSPLHF. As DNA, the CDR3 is TGTGCCAGCAGCTTGCGGTCTAATTCACCCCTCCACTTT.

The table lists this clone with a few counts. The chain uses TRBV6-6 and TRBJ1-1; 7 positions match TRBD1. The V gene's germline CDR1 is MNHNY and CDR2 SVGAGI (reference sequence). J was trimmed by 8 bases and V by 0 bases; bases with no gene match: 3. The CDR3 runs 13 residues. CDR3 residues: CASSYSPDREAFF. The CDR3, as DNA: TGTGCCAGCAGTTACTCGCCGGACAGGGAAGCTTTCTTT.

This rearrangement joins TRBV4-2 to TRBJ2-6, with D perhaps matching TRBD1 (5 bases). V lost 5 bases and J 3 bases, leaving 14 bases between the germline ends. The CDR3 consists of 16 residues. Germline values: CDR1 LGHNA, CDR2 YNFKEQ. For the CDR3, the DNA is TGTGCCAGCAGCTCGGGCCAGGGTAATGGGGCCAACGTCCTGACTTTC. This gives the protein CASSSGQGNGANVLTF.

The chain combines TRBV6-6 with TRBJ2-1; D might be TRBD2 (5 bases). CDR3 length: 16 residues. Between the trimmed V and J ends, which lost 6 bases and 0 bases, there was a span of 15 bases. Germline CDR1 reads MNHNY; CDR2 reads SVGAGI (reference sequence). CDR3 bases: TGTGCCAGCAGAGTGATAGCGATGAGCTCCTACAATGAGCAGTTCTTC. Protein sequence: CASRVIAMSSYNEQFF.

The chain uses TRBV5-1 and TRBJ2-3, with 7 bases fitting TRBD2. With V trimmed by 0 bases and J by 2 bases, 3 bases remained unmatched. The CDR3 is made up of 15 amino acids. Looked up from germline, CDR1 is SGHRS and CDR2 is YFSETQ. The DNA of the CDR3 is TGCGCCAGCAGCTTGGAAGAGCGGGACACAGATACGCAGTATTTT. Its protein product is CASSLEERDTDTQYF.

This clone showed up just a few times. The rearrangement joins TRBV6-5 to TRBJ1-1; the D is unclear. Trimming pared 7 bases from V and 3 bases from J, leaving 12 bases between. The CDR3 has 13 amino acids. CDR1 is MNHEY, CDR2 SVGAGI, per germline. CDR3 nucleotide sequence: TGTGCCAGCAACCGGGTGGTGGACACTGAAGCTTTCTTT. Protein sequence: CASNRVVDTEAFF.

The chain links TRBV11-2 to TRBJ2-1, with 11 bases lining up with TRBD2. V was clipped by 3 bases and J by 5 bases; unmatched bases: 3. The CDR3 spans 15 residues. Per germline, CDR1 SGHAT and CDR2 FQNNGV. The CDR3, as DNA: TGTGCCAGCAGCTTGGGGACTAGCGGAGACAATGAGCAGTTCTTC. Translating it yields CASSLGTSGDNEQFF.

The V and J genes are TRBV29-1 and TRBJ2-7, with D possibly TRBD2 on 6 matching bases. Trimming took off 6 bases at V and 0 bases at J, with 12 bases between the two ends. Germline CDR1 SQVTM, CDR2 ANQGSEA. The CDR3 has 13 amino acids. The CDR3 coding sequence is TGCAGCGTGGTGGGGGGAAGCTCCTACGAGCAGTACTTC. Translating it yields CSVVGGSSYEQYF.

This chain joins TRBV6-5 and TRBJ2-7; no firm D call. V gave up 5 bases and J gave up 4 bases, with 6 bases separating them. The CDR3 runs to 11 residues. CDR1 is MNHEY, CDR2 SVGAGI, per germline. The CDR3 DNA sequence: TGTGCCAGCAGTACGGAGTACGAGCAGTACTTC. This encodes CASSTEYEQYF.